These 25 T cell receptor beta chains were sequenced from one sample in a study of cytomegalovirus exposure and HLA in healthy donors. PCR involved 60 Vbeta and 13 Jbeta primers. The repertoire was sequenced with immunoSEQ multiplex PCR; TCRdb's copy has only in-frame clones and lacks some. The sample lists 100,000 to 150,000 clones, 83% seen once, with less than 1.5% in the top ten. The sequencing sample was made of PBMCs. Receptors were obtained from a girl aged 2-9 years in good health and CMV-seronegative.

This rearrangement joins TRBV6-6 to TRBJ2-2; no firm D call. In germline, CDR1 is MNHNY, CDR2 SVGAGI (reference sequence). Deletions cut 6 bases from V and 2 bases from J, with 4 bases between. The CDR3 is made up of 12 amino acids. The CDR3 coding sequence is TGTGCCAGCAGCAGTAACACCGGGGAGCTGTTTTTT. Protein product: CASSSNTGELFF.

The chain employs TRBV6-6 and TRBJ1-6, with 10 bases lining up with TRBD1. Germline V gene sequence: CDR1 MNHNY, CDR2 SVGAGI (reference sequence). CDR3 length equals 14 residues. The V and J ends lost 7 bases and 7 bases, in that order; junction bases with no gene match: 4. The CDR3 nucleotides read TGTGCCAGCACCGCGGGACAGGGGAATTCACCCCTCCACTTT. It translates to CASTAGQGNSPLHF.

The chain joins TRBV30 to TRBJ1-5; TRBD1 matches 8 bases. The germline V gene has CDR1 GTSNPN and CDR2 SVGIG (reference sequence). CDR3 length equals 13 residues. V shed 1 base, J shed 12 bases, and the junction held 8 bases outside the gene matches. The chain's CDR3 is CAWSGKAGTGQHF. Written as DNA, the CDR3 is TGTGCCTGGAGTGGTAAGGCTGGGACAGGCCAGCATTTT.

The DNA of the CDR3 is TGTGCAGCCACGGGGGGCGATGAGCAGTTCTTC. It is translated as CAATGGDEQFF. The V call is TRBV27, the J call TRBJ2-1, with TRBD2 as a possible D gene (7 bases). The CDR3 runs 11 residues. Germline assignment: CDR1 MNHEY and CDR2 SMNVEV (reference sequence).

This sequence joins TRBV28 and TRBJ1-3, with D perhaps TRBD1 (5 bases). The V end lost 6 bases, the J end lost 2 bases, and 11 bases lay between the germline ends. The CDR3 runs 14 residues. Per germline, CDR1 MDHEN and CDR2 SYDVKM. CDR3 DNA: TGTGCCAGCAGGAGCGGGACGGCTGGAAACACCATATATTTT. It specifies CASRSGTAGNTIYF.

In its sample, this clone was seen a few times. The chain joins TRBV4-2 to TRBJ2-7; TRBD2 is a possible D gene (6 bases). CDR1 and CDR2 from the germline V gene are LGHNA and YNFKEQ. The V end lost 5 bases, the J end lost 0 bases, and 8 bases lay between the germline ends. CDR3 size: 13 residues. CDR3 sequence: CASSGTYSYEQYF. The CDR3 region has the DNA TGTGCCAGCAGCGGGACTTACTCCTACGAGCAGTACTTC.

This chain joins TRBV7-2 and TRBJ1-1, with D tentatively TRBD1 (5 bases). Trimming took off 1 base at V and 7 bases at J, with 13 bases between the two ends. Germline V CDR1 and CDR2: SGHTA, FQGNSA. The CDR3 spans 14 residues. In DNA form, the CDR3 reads TGTGCCAGCAGCTTAGTCAGGGTGGGTGGTGAAGCTTTCTTT. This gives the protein CASSLVRVGGEAFF.

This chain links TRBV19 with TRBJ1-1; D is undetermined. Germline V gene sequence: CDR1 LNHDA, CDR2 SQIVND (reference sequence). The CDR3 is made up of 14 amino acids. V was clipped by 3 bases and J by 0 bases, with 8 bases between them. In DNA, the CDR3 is TGTGCCAGTAGTATGAGTCTCGTGAACACTGAAGCTTTCTTT. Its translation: CASSMSLVNTEAFF. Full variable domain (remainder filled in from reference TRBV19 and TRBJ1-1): DGGITQSPKYLFRKEGQNVTLSCEQNLNHDAMYWYRQDPGQGLRLIYYSQIVNDFQKGDIAEGYSVSREKKESFPLTVTSAQKNPTAFYLCASSMSLVNTEAFFGQGTRLTVV.

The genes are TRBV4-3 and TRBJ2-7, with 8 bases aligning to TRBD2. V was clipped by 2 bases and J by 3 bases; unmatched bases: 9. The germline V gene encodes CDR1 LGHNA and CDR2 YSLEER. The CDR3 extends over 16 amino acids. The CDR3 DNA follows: TGCGCCAGCAGCCAATTACGCTCGGCGGGGGGCTACGAGCAGTACTTC. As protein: CASSQLRSAGGYEQYF.

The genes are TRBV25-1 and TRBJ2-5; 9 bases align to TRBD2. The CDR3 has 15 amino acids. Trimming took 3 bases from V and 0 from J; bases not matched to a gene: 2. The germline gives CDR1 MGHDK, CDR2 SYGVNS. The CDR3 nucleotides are TGTGCCAGCAGTGAGAAGCGGGGGGACCAAGAGACCCAGTACTTC. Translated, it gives CASSEKRGDQETQYF.

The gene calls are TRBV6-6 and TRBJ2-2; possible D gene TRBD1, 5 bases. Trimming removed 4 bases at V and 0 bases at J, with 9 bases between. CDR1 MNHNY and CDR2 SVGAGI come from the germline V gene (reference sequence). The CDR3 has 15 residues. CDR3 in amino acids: CASSSTDPNTGELFF. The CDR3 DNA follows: TGTGCCAGCAGTTCGACAGATCCGAACACCGGGGAGCTGTTTTTT.

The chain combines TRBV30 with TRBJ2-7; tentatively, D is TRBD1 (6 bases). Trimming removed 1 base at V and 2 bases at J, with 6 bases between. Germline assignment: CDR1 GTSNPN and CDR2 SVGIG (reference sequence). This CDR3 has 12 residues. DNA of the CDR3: TGTGCCTGGAGTGGGGGGCCCTACGAGCAGTACTTC. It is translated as CAWSGGPYEQYF. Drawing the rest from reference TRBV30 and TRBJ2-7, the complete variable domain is SQTIHQWPATLVQPVGSPLSLECTVEGTSNPNLYWYRQAAGRGLQLLFYSVGIGQISSEVPQNLSASRPQDRQFILSSKKLLLSDSGFYLCAWSGGPYEQYFGPGTRLTVT.

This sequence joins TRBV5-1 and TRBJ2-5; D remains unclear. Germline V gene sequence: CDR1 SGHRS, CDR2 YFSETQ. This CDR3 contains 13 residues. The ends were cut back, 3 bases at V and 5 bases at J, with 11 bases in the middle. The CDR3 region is CASSSSLQETQYF. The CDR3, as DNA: TGCGCCAGCAGCTCCTCCCTGCAGGAGACCCAGTACTTC.

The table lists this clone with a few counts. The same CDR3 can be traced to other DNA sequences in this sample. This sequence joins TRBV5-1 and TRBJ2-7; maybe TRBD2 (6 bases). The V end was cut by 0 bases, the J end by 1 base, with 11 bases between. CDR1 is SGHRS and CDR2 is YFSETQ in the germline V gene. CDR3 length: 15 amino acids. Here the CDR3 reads CASSLGSGESYEQYF. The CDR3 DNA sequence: TGCGCCAGCAGCTTGGGGTCGGGAGAGTCCTACGAGCAGTACTTC.

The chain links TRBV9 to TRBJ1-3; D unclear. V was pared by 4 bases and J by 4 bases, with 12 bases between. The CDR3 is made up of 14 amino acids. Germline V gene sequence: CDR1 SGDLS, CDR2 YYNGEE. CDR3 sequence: CASSPTSGGNTIYF. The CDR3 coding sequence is TGTGCCAGCAGCCCCACCTCGGGAGGAAACACCATATATTTT.

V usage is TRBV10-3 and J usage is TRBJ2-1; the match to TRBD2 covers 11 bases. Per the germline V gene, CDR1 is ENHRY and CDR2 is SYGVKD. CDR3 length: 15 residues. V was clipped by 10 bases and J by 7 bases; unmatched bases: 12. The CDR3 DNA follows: TGTGCCACTGGAAATAGCGGGGGGGCCCAGAATGAGCAGTTCTTC. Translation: CATGNSGGAQNEQFF.

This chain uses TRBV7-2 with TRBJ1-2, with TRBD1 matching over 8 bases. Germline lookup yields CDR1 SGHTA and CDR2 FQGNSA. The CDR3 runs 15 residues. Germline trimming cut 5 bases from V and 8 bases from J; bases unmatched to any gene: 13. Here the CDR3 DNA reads TGTGCCAGCAGCCGCCAGGGGGCTCGGGACACGGGCTACACCTTC. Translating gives CASSRQGARDTGYTF.

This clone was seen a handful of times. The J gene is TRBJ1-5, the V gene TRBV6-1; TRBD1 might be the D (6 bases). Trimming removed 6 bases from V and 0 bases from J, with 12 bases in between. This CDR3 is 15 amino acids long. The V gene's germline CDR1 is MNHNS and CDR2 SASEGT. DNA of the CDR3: TGTGCCAGCAGGCCGGGACAACTTAGCAATCAGCCCCAGCATTTT. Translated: CASRPGQLSNQPQHF.

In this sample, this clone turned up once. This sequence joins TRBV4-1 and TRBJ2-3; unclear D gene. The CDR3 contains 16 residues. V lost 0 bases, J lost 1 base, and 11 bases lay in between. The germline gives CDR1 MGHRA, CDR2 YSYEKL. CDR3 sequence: CASSQEGLGGTDTQYF. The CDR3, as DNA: TGCGCCAGCAGCCAAGAAGGCCTTGGAGGCACAGATACGCAGTATTTT.

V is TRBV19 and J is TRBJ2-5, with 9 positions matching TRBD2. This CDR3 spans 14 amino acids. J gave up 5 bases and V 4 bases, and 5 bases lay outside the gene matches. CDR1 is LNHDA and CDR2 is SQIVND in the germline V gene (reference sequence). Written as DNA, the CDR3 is TGTGCCAGTAGTACCCTAGCGGGAAGGGAGACCCAGTACTTC. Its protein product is CASSTLAGRETQYF.

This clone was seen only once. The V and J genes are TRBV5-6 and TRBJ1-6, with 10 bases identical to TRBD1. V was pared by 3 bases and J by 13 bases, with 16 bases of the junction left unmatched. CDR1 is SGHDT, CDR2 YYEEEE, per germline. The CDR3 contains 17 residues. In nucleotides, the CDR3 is TGTGCCAGCAGCTCGTCCCCGGACAGGGGGAAAGTGTTGCCCCTCCACTTT. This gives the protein CASSSSPDRGKVLPLHF. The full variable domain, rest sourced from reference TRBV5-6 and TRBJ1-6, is DAGVTQSPTHLIKTRGQQVTLRCSPKSGHDTVSWYQQALGQGPQFIFQYYEEEERQRGNFPDRFSGHQFPNYSSELNVNALLLGDSALYLCASSSSPDRGKVLPLHFGNGTRLTVT.

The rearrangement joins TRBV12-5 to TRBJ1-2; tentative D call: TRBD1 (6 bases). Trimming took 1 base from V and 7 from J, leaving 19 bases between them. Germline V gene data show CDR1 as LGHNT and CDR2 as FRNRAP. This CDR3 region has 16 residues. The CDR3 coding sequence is TGTGCTAGTGGTTTGGGGTTCACAGGGACCTTAAGTGGCTACACCTTC. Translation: CASGLGFTGTLSGYTF.

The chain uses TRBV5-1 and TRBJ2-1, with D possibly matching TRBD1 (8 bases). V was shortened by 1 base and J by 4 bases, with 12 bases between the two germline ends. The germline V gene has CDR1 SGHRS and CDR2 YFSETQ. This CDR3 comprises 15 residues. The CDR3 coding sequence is TGCGCCAGCAGCTTGACAGGGGGAGGGTACAATGAGCAGTTCTTC. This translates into CASSLTGGGYNEQFF.

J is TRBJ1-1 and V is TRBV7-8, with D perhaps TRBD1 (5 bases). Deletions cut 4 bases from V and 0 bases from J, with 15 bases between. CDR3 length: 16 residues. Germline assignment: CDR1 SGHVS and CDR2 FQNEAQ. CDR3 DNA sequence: TGTGCCAGCAGCTCCCCCTCAGGACATTTGAACACTGAAGCTTTCTTT. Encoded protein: CASSSPSGHLNTEAFF.

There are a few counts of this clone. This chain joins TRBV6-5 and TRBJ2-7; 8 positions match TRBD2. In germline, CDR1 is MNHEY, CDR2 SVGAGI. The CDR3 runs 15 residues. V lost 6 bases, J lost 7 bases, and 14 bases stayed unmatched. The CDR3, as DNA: TGTGCCAGCAGCCCTGAGCCGGGGGGGCTGGTTGAGCAGTACTTC. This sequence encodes CASSPEPGGLVEQYF.